The rows below give T cell receptor beta chains drawn from one sample of a study of hypomethylating agent response in myelodysplastic syndrome. TCRdb's copy holds only in-frame clones and misses some; the assay was immunoSEQ multiplex PCR. The sample consists of several thousand clones, about 87% of them appearing once. The source material was bone marrow, sampled before or after starting hypomethylating agent treatment for myelodysplastic syndrome (not recorded which). All receptors derive from a human donor with myelodysplastic syndrome. CDR3s include the opening cysteine and the closing phenylalanine or tryptophan. Fields, in order: D gene, V gene, J gene, clone size, CDR3 DNA, CDR3 protein. The D gene is left open where the match is weak. A clone size is listed for some rows: how often the clone was seen (once, few, many), or a class if it is expanded.

-,TRBV28,TRBJ1-6,few,TGTGCCAGCAGTTTAGGAAGCGGAAATTCACCCCTCCACTTT,CASSLGSGNSPLHF
-,TRBV6-6,TRBJ2-6,-,TGTGCCAGCACCCCTCGGGCCGGGAGCGGGGCCAACGTCCTGACTTTC,CASTPRAGSGANVLTF
-,TRBV29-1,TRBJ1-2,-,TGCAGCGTTGAGGCGGATAACTATGGCTACACCTTC,CSVEADNYGYTF
-,TRBV6-6,TRBJ1-2,once,TGTGCTGTCCCAGGCGGGGCCCATGGCTACACCTTC,CAVPGGAHGYTF
-,TRBV7-8,TRBJ1-5,-,TGTGCCAGCAGCGATGCCTTAATCACCCGCAATCAGCCCCAGCATTTT,CASSDALITRNQPQHF
-,TRBV27,TRBJ2-5,-,TGTGCCAGCAGTTTATGGGCCAAAAGCGAGACCCAGTACTTC,CASSLWAKSETQYF
-,TRBV25-1,TRBJ2-2,-,TGTGCCAGCAGTGAATCAGTCAGAACAAACACCGGGGAGCTGTTTTTT,CASSESVRTNTGELFF
TRBD1,TRBV7-9,TRBJ2-5,-,TGTGCCAGCAGCTTAGACAGGGGTAGAGAGACCCAGTACTTC,CASSLDRGRETQYF
-,TRBV5-1,TRBJ2-1,-,TGCGCCAGCAGCTTCCCGGGGGCGAATGAGCAGTTCTTC,CASSFPGANEQFF
TRBD1,TRBV7-2,TRBJ2-5,-,TGTGCCAGCAGCTCAATGGGGACAGCCCAAGAGACCCAGTACTTC,CASSSMGTAQETQYF
-,TRBV4-3,TRBJ1-5,-,TGCGCCAGCAGCCAAGAAACGTCCTACAATCAGCCCCAGCATTTT,CASSQETSYNQPQHF
-,TRBV6-1,TRBJ2-1,-,TGTGCCAGCAGTAGCCAGATAAACAATGAGCAGTTCTTC,CASSSQINNEQFF
-,TRBV6-5,TRBJ1-1,-,TGTGCCAGTTACCGGGGCACTGAAGCTTTCTTT,CASYRGTEAFF
-,TRBV11-2,TRBJ2-5,-,TGTGCCAGCAGCTTAATCGGGACGGCTCAAGAGACCCAGTACTTC,CASSLIGTAQETQYF
-,TRBV28,TRBJ1-2,-,TGTGCCAGCAAGGGGCAGGGGCACTATGGCTACACCTTC,CASKGQGHYGYTF
-,TRBV15,TRBJ2-7,-,TGTGCCACCAGCTCATCGGGACACCTGAGCTCCTACGAGCAGTACTTC,CATSSSGHLSSYEQYF
-,TRBV1,TRBJ1-6,few,TGCACCAGCAGCCAAATACAGGGGCGGGGGGGGAATTCACCCCTCCACTTT,CTSSQIQGRGGNSPLHF
TRBD1,TRBV9,TRBJ2-3,-,TGTGCCAGCAGCCTCGACAGGGTTTCGGATACGCAGTATTTT,CASSLDRVSDTQYF
-,TRBV19,TRBJ2-2,-,TGTGCCAGTAGTGCACAGGTCGCGAACACCGGGGAGCTGTTTTTT,CASSAQVANTGELFF
-,TRBV19,TRBJ2-3,-,TGTGCCAGTAGTGTTGGCTCGACAGATACGCAGTATTTT,CASSVGSTDTQYF
TRBD1,TRBV5-1,TRBJ2-2,-,TGCGCCAGCAGTACAGGGGGAAGCACCGGGGAGCTGTTTTTT,CASSTGGSTGELFF
TRBD2,TRBV25-1,TRBJ2-3,-,TGTGCCGGCGCTAGCGGGGGGGCGGATACGCAGTATTTT,CAGASGGADTQYF
-,TRBV18,TRBJ1-2,-,TGTGCCAGCTCACCACGTGGCTTGGACAGAACCTCCTATGGCTACACCTTC,CASSPRGLDRTSYGYTF
-,TRBV6-6,TRBJ1-4,-,TGTGCCAGCACCCTCCGGATAAATGAAAAACTGTTTTTT,CASTLRINEKLFF
-,TRBV6-6,TRBJ2-1,-,TGTGCCAGCAGTCAGGGTGTCGATGAGCAGTTCTTC,CASSQGVDEQFF
-,TRBV20-1,TRBJ2-1,-,TGCAGTGCCCCTAGGGCGGGTGAGCAGTTCTTC,CSAPRAGEQFF
-,TRBV10-1,TRBJ2-7,few,TGCGCCAGCGGATCAGGGAGCGAGCAGTACTTC,CASGSGSEQYF
-,TRBV18,TRBJ1-2,-,TGTGCCAGCTCACCCTTAAACACAGTGGGGAGCGACACCTTC,CASSPLNTVGSDTF
-,TRBV9,TRBJ1-6,-,TGTGCCAGCAGCGTAGATTGGGGGAATAATTCACCCCTCCACTTT,CASSVDWGNNSPLHF
-,TRBV7-2,TRBJ1-6,-,TGTGCCAGCAGCTTAGTACGGAGCTCCTATAATTCACCCCTCCACTTT,CASSLVRSSYNSPLHF
-,TRBV6-5,TRBJ1-3,-,TGTGCCAGCAGTTACTCTGGGGCAGCCTCTGGAAACACCATATATTTT,CASSYSGAASGNTIYF
-,TRBV9,TRBJ2-2,-,TGTGCCAGCAGCGTCGATTGGAGGGGCCTGGCCGGGGAGCTGTTTTTT,CASSVDWRGLAGELFF
-,TRBV6-5,TRBJ1-1,-,TGTGCCAGCAGTTACTCGCCCACAAAGGGACCTGAAGCTTTCTTT,CASSYSPTKGPEAFF
-,TRBV2,TRBJ2-1,-,TGTGCCAGCAGTGACAGGACCCGCAGGCAGAATGAGCAGTTCTTC,CASSDRTRRQNEQFF
-,TRBV21-1,TRBJ2-4,-,TGTGCCAGCAGCAAAATCAGGGCGGCCAAAAACATTCAGTACTTC,CASSKIRAAKNIQYF
TRBD2,TRBV2,TRBJ2-2,-,TGTGCCAGCAGGGCCCGACTAGCGGGGGGACGGACCGGGGAGCTGTTTTTT,CASRARLAGGRTGELFF
-,TRBV11-2,TRBJ1-6,-,TGTGCCAGCAGCTTAGGACAGTCGAATTCACCCCTCCACTTT,CASSLGQSNSPLHF
-,TRBV12-5,TRBJ2-1,-,TGTGCTAGTGGTTTGGTCCCGACGGGGACTCCGGGCAATGAGCAGTTCTTC,CASGLVPTGTPGNEQFF
TRBD1,TRBV5-1,TRBJ1-1,-,TGCGCCAGCTCGGGGACAGGGGGCCCCACTGAAGCTTTCTTT,CASSGTGGPTEAFF
-,TRBV7-8,TRBJ2-7,-,TGTGCCAGCAGCCCTCAGTCGGAGCCTACAGGGAACTACGAGCAGTACTTC,CASSPQSEPTGNYEQYF
TRBD1,TRBV19,TRBJ2-1,-,TGTGCCAGTAGTGCCCGGACAGGGTTGTACAATGAGCAGTTCTTC,CASSARTGLYNEQFF
-,TRBV30,TRBJ1-2,-,TGTGCCTGGAGTAGAGCTACACCTGGGTACTATGGCTACACCTTC,CAWSRATPGYYGYTF
-,TRBV6-1,TRBJ1-5,-,TGTGCCAGCAGGGTGGACAGCTATAGCAATCAGCCCCAGCATTTT,CASRVDSYSNQPQHF
-,TRBV27,TRBJ2-1,-,TGTGCCAGCAAGGAGGGGTTTTTAGATGAGCAGTTCTTC,CASKEGFLDEQFF
TRBD1,TRBV4-3,TRBJ1-1,-,TGCGCCAGCAGTTGGGACAGGGGAAACACTGAAGCTTTCTTT,CASSWDRGNTEAFF
-,TRBV5-6,TRBJ1-5,-,TGTGCCAGCAGCCTACTGGACAGAGACAATCAGCCCCAGCATTTT,CASSLLDRDNQPQHF
-,TRBV18,TRBJ1-4,-,TGTGCCAGCTCACCTCGACAGGTGGGGTTCGGGGAAAAACTGTTTTTT,CASSPRQVGFGEKLFF
-,TRBV2,TRBJ1-3,-,TGTGCCAGCAGTCGGAACAGGGCATCTGGAAACACCATATATTTT,CASSRNRASGNTIYF
-,TRBV5-4,TRBJ2-3,once,TGTGCCAGCAGCTTGGGGACTGGGGGGACAGATACGCAGTATTTT,CASSLGTGGTDTQYF
-,TRBV7-2,TRBJ1-6,-,TGTGCCAGCAGCACCGGGGGAGGGCTCCTCCACTTT,CASSTGGGLLHF
TRBD1,TRBV10-1,TRBJ2-5,once,TGCGCCACCATATCTTCGGGACAGGGGATAGAGACCCAGTACTTC,CATISSGQGIETQYF
-,TRBV4-2,TRBJ1-2,-,TGTGCCAGCAGCCAAGAGGTCGGTTCAGGGGCCAACTATGGCTACACCTTC,CASSQEVGSGANYGYTF
-,TRBV5-6,TRBJ2-5,once,TGTGCCAGCACCCGAGCAGGGGGGGGTAGTTACTGGGCCCAGTACTTC,CASTRAGGGSYWAQYF
-,TRBV30,TRBJ1-3,-,TGTGCCTGGAGTGGGGACATGCTCTCTGGAAACACCATATATTTT,CAWSGDMLSGNTIYF
TRBD1,TRBV25-1,TRBJ1-6,-,TGTGCCAGCCGGGACAGTAATTCACCCCTCCACTTT,CASRDSNSPLHF
-,TRBV11-2,TRBJ1-1,-,TGTGCCAGCAGCTTCGGGGGAAACACTGAAGCTTTCTTT,CASSFGGNTEAFF
-,TRBV27,TRBJ2-3,-,TGTGCCAGCAGTTTATCAGGACGTGTCGGCACAGATACGCAGTATTTT,CASSLSGRVGTDTQYF
-,TRBV30,TRBJ2-7,-,TGTGCCTGGAGTGTCAATCCCTACGAGCAGTACTTC,CAWSVNPYEQYF